This TCR beta chain was found in a study of T-cell memory formation after mild COVID-19. In the study overall: TCR clusters largely stayed donor specific. Study-level points and caveats: Cross-reactive memory seemingly joined, as some responding clones were found in pre-infection memory.

Notes on this clonotype: What it binds is unknown.

Per the germline V gene, CDR1 is LNHNV and CDR2 is YYDKDF (reference sequence). This CDR3 is built from 13 residues. V lost 5 bases to trimming and J lost 6 bases; unmatched junction nucleotides: 5. 5'RACE with constant-segment primers built TCRalpha and TCRbeta cDNA libraries with UMIs. MiXCR was run by TCRdb on the 5' RACE reads, yielding one entry per CDR3 protein. The sample has fewer than 500,000 distinct CDR3 sequences, approximately 23% seen once. The TCR was taken from an adult woman who had mild COVID-19 (a few samples of this study predate the infection). Cell type and time point are not known. The rearrangement uses TRBV15 and TRBJ1-1; 8 bases agree with TRBD1. The source material was PBMCs or a T cell subset sorted from them (not recorded which). CDR3 coding DNA: TGTGCCACCAGCGAACCGACAGGGGCTGAAGCTTTCTTT. This translates into CATSEPTGAEAFF.